This record concerns one TCR beta chain sequence. The PCR used 60 Vbeta and 13 Jbeta primers. The table came from immunoSEQ multiplex PCR; TCRdb's copy has only in-frame clones and leaves some out. This table holds approximately 170,000 clones, about 82% found once. This record belongs to a study of cytomegalovirus exposure and HLA in healthy donors. J gave up 2 bases and V 0 bases, and 5 bases lay outside the gene matches. This CDR3 is built from 16 residues. CDR1 and CDR2 (germline): LNHNV, YYDKDF (reference sequence). The TCR was taken from a male donor in good health and CMV-seronegative. Sample: PBMCs. The genes are TRBV15 and TRBJ2-7; TRBD2 aligns across 9 bases. CDR3: CATSRDGLAGTYEQYF. The CDR3 DNA sequence: TGTGCCACCAGCAGAGATGGCCTAGCGGGGACCTACGAGCAGTACTTC.